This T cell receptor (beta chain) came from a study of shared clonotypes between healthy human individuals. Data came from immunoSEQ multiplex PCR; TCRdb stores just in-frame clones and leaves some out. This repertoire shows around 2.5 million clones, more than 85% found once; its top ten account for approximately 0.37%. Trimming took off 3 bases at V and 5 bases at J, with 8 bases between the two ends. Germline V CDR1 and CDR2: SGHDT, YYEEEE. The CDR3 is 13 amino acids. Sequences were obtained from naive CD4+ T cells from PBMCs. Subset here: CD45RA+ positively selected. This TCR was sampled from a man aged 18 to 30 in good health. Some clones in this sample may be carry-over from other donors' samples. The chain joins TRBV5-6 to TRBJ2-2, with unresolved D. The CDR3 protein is CASSWAWTGELFF. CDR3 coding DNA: TGTGCCAGCAGCTGGGCTTGGACCGGGGAGCTGTTTTTT.